This T cell receptor beta chain was sequenced during a study of blood T cell repertoires in COVID-19. Across the study: The United States, Italy and Spain supplied acute and convalescent COVID-19 samples.

Germline CDR1 is MNHEY and CDR2 is SVGAGI. CDR3 length: 13 residues. Trimming took 6 bases from V and 4 from J, leaving 10 bases between them. In the original analysis: Estimated nucleated cell counts came from reference gene primer amplification. The method was immunoSEQ multiplex PCR; TCRdb's version includes in-frame clones alone and lacks a portion of them. D and trimming were read from the DNA, whereas the V and J calls and clone size are those reported in that table. In the table there are about 250,000 clones, 75% to 90% of which are singletons. Recovered participants had two consecutive negative NP/OP PCR tests, healthcare professional clearance, or symptom resolution.

The sample was PBMCs or T cells enriched from blood (not recorded which). V gene TRBV6-5 combines with J gene TRBJ1-3; possibly TRBD1 for D (5 bases). This clonotype was obtained from a middle-aged man who had recovered from COVID-19. CDR3 DNA sequence: TGTGCCAGCAGCCCAGGGCCAGGAAACACCATATATTTT. It is translated as CASSPGPGNTIYF.